The next 8 T cell receptor beta chains were all read from a single sample in a study of T-cell reconstitution after alpha-beta-depleted transplantation in children. The library targeted TCRbeta and was prepared with unique molecular identifiers. Via MiXCR, TCRdb re-called the PCR reads, giving one row per CDR3 protein. The repertoire holds about 200,000 distinct CDR3 sequences, with around 5.9% as singletons. The sample in question was PBMCs, obtained before TCRalphabeta/CD19-depleted stem cell transplant. These receptors were obtained from a girl less than two years old with combined immunodeficiency, due to receive a stem cell transplant.

This clonotype was counted ten times or more. The chain has TRBV5-5 and TRBJ2-7; weak D call: TRBD1 (6 bases). CDR3 length: 14 amino acids. The V end was cut by 4 bases, the J end by 1 base, with 12 bases between. Germline loops: CDR1 SGHKS, CDR2 YYEKEE (reference sequence). The CDR3 is CASSGGTGSYEQYF. CDR3 nucleotide sequence: TGTGCCAGCAGCGGTGGCACAGGGTCCTACGAGCAGTACTTC.

This clonotype was detected only a few times. The chain couples TRBV7-9 to TRBJ1-5; tentatively, D is TRBD1 (5 bases). V was cut by 1 base and J by 2 bases, with 6 bases left in between. CDR3 length equals 14 residues. Germline V gives CDR1 SEHNR, CDR2 FQNEAQ (reference sequence). The CDR3 sequence is CASSLGDGNQPQHF. CDR3 DNA: TGTGCCAGCAGCTTAGGGGACGGCAATCAGCCCCAGCATTTT.

This clonotype was counted many times. The rearrangement links TRBV6-1 to TRBJ2-2; 9 bases line up with TRBD1. Germline V gene sequence: CDR1 MNHNS, CDR2 SASEGT. The trim removed 6 bases at V and 5 bases at J, leaving 7 bases unmatched. CDR3 length: 15 residues. The CDR3 region is CASRPGQGFTGELFF. DNA of the CDR3: TGTGCCAGCAGGCCGGGACAGGGATTTACCGGGGAGCTGTTTTTT.

Many counts were recorded for this clonotype. The rearrangement uses TRBV7-2 and TRBJ2-7, with 12 bases lining up with TRBD2. Per germline, CDR1 SGHTA and CDR2 FQGNSA. This CDR3 contains 17 residues. V lost 1 base and J lost 0; bases outside the gene matches: 4. CDR3 amino acids: CASSLVASGGASYEQYF. CDR3 DNA sequence: TGTGCCAGCAGCTTAGTAGCTAGCGGGGGGGCCTCCTACGAGCAGTACTTC.

Many counts were recorded for this clonotype. The chain links TRBV9 to TRBJ2-3; D possibly corresponds to TRBD1 (6 bases). Germline CDR1 reads SGDLS; CDR2 reads YYNGEE. Trimming shortened V by 3 bases and J by 6 bases, and 17 bases separated the two germline ends. The CDR3 covers 15 residues. CDR3 region: CASSGRTERRDTQYF. The DNA for the CDR3 is TGTGCCAGCAGCGGACGGACAGAGAGGCGTGATACGCAGTATTTT.

Many counts were recorded for this clonotype. J is TRBJ2-5 and V is TRBV2, with TRBD2 identical over 9 bases. CDR1 is SNHLY and CDR2 is FYNNEI in the germline V gene. V lost 6 bases to trimming and J lost 8 bases; unmatched junction nucleotides: 7. The CDR3 contains 13 residues. The CDR3 DNA follows: TGTGCCAGCAGGGGACTAGCTGGGAATACCCAGTACTTC. It yields the protein CASRGLAGNTQYF.

The gene calls are TRBV19 and TRBJ2-2; a weak D match, TRBD2 (6 bases). Germline-derived CDR1 and CDR2 are LNHDA and SQIVND (reference sequence). With 6 bases removed from V and 3 bases from J, the gap between germline ends came to 17 bases. The CDR3 sequence is 16 residues long. This chain's CDR3 is CASRPWIQRDTGELFF. Written as DNA, the CDR3 is TGTGCCAGTAGGCCCTGGATCCAGCGGGACACCGGGGAGCTGTTTTTT.

This clonotype was seen ten or more times. The gene calls are TRBV4-3 and TRBJ2-7; the D gene is possibly TRBD1 (5 bases). The CDR3 runs to 13 residues. V lost 1 base and J 4 bases, leaving 8 bases between the germline ends. In germline, CDR1 is LGHNA, CDR2 YSLEER. CDR3 sequence: CASSQGPGYEQYF. In nucleotides, the CDR3 is TGCGCCAGCAGCCAAGGTCCAGGGTACGAGCAGTACTTC.